Below are 14 T cell receptor beta chains sequenced from a single sample in a study of T cell responses to AZD1222 COVID-19 vaccine. Sequenced by immunoSEQ multiplex PCR; TCRdb stores in-frame clones only, minus some. The table includes 110,000 to 150,000 clones, around 92% detected once. Sequencing used peripheral blood, obtained 28 days after the second AZD1222 dose. These receptors originate from an adult who received the AZD1222 COVID-19 vaccine.

The gene calls are TRBV30 and TRBJ1-6; 9 nucleotides line up with TRBD1. V trimming: 2 bases; J trimming: 3 bases; junction bases outside the gene matches: 2. This CDR3 comprises 15 residues. From germline, CDR1 is GTSNPN and CDR2 SVGIG (reference sequence). The CDR3 DNA sequence: TGTGCCTGGAGTCCGACAGGGGGCTATAATTCACCCCTCCACTTT. Translation gives CAWSPTGGYNSPLHF.

The chain uses TRBV5-4 and TRBJ2-7; D might be TRBD1 (5 bases). The CDR3 contains 13 residues. The V end lost 5 bases, the J end lost 0 bases, and 9 bases lay between the germline ends. The germline gives CDR1 SGHNT, CDR2 YYREEE (reference sequence). The CDR3 DNA reads TGTGCCAGCAGAGACAGAAGCTCCTACGAGCAGTACTTC. It specifies CASRDRSSYEQYF.

In DNA form, the CDR3 reads TGTGCCAGCAGCCGGCGCGGGTTGGTCACTGAAGCTTTCTTT. It specifies CASSRRGLVTEAFF. The V call is TRBV14, the J call TRBJ1-1; D remains unclear. Germline V gene sequence: CDR1 SGHDN, CDR2 FVKESK. This CDR3 spans 14 amino acids. Trimming took off 4 bases at V and 4 bases at J, with 13 bases between the two ends.

The chain carries TRBV19 and TRBJ1-2; no definite D call. V dropped 5 bases and J dropped 8 bases, with 18 bases sitting between them. Germline CDR1 LNHDA, CDR2 SQIVND (reference sequence). The CDR3 has 14 residues. This CDR3 is CASSLMQVAGGYTF. The CDR3 nucleotides are TGTGCCAGTAGTCTAATGCAGGTGGCTGGAGGCTACACCTTC.

This rearrangement joins TRBV5-4 to TRBJ2-3; 10 bases align to TRBD2. Germline trimming cut 2 bases from V and 0 bases from J; bases unmatched to any gene: 3. The CDR3 is made up of 16 amino acids. Germline V lookup: CDR1 SGHNT, CDR2 YYREEE (reference sequence). The chain's CDR3 is CASSFRTSGSTDTQYF. The CDR3 region has the DNA TGTGCCAGCAGCTTCCGGACTAGCGGCAGCACAGATACGCAGTATTTT.

The chain is built from TRBV7-2 and TRBJ2-1; D is possibly TRBD1 or TRBD2 (5 bases each). CDR3 length: 16 residues. Germline V lookup: CDR1 SGHTA, CDR2 FQGNSA. V was clipped by 4 bases and J by 6 bases, with 19 bases between them. CDR3 nucleotides: TGTGCCAGCAGCTCGCAATCCGGGACCCTGGGCAATGAGCAGTTCTTC. It specifies CASSSQSGTLGNEQFF.

This clone has a single count. The V call is TRBV5-1, the J call TRBJ1-4, with D maybe TRBD1 (5 bases). The CDR3 extends over 14 amino acids. Germline V CDR1 and CDR2: SGHRS, YFSETQ. V lost 4 bases, J lost 5 bases, and 12 bases lay in between. CDR3 region: CASSLTVSNEKLFF. CDR3 DNA sequence: TGCGCCAGCAGCCTGACAGTGTCGAATGAAAAACTGTTTTTT.

V and J are TRBV28 and TRBJ1-5; 7 bases are a match to TRBD1. J was trimmed by 4 bases and V by 6 bases; bases with no gene match: 9. Germline-derived CDR1 and CDR2 are MDHEN and SYDVKM. The CDR3 extends over 15 amino acids. The CDR3 sequence is CASSLPGQRNQPQHF. In DNA, the CDR3 is TGTGCCAGCAGCCTCCCGGGACAGAGGAATCAGCCCCAGCATTTT.

In this sample, this clone turned up a few times. The chain recombines TRBV27 with TRBJ1-2; perhaps TRBD1 as D (6 bases). The CDR3 spans 17 residues. The germline V gene encodes CDR1 MNHEY and CDR2 SMNVEV (reference sequence). The V gene lost 4 bases and the J gene lost 0 bases, with 18 bases spanning the gap. CDR3 sequence (DNA): TGTGCCAGCAGTTCCCTCAGGGGTATAAAAGCTAACTATGGCTACACCTTC. Translated, it gives CASSSLRGIKANYGYTF.

The rearrangement uses TRBV28 and TRBJ1-5; the D is unclear. The CDR3 spans 13 residues. CDR1 MDHEN and CDR2 SYDVKM come from the germline V gene. Trimming cost V 2 bases and J 7 bases, with 9 bases left between them. The CDR3 protein is CASSLRAHQPQHF. The DNA of the CDR3 is TGTGCCAGCAGTTTAAGGGCCCACCAGCCCCAGCATTTT.

The CDR3 DNA sequence: TGTGCCAGCAGTTTAGCCCTCATTGGGGCCAACGTCCTGACTTTC. The encoded protein is CASSLALIGANVLTF. The V and J genes are TRBV28 and TRBJ2-6; D is unresolved. Germline loops: CDR1 MDHEN, CDR2 SYDVKM. The CDR3 runs 15 residues. Between the trimmed V and J ends, which lost 2 bases and 3 bases, there was a span of 8 bases.

On this clone: Its ends do not fully match the called genes, so a read error is possible. This chain connects TRBV19 to TRBJ1-1; no reliable D call. There are 12 residues in the CDR3. Germline V CDR1 and CDR2: LNHDA, SQIVND (reference sequence). This chain's CDR3 is CASSMGNSEAFF. In DNA, the CDR3 is TGTGCCAGTAGTATGGGGAACAGTGAAGCTTTCTTT.

This clone was observed a handful of times. V is TRBV6-1 and J is TRBJ1-5; D is possibly TRBD1 (6 bases). Trimming left V 4 bases short and J 11 bases short, with 33 bases between. Per the germline V gene, CDR1 is MNHNS and CDR2 is SASEGT. The CDR3 has 19 residues. The CDR3 coding sequence is TGTGCCAGCAGTGTGTACAGGGTGTATGACATTGGACGACAACAAACCCAGCATTTT. Protein product: CASSVYRVYDIGRQQTQHF.

This clone was observed many times. V and J are TRBV23-1 and TRBJ2-1, with 8 bases aligning to TRBD2. TRBV23-1 is classed as an ORF, of uncertain function. V lost 2 bases, J lost 6 bases, and 3 bases stayed unmatched. The CDR3 totals 14 residues. The CDR3 protein is CASSQSGSRNEQFF. The CDR3 DNA is TGCGCCAGCAGTCAAAGCGGGAGTCGCAATGAGCAGTTCTTC.